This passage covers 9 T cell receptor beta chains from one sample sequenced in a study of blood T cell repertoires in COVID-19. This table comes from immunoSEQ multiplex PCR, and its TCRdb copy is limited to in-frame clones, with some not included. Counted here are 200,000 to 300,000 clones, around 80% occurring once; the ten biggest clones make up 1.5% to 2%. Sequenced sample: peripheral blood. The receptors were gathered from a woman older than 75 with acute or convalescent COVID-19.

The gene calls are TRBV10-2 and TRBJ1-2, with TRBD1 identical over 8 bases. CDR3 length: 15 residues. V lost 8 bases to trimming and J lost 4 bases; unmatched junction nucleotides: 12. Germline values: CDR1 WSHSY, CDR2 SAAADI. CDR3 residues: CASGQEDRGPYGYTF. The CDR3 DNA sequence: TGCGCCAGCGGTCAGGAAGACAGGGGCCCCTATGGCTACACCTTC.

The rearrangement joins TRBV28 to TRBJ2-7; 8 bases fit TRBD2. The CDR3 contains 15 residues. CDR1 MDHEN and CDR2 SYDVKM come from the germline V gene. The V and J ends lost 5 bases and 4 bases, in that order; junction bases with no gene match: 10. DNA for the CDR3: TGTGCCAGCAGTCTAGCCCAGCGGGAGACTTACGAGCAGTACTTC. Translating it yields CASSLAQRETYEQYF.

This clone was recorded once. The CDR3, as DNA: TGTGCCAGTAGTGACAGACTTGGAAACACCATATATTTT. Its translation: CASSDRLGNTIYF. The chain links TRBV19 to TRBJ1-3; a possible D gene is TRBD1 (5 bases). This CDR3 is 13 amino acids long. Trimming left V 5 bases short and J 3 bases short, with 8 bases between. The V gene's germline CDR1 is LNHDA and CDR2 SQIVND (reference sequence).

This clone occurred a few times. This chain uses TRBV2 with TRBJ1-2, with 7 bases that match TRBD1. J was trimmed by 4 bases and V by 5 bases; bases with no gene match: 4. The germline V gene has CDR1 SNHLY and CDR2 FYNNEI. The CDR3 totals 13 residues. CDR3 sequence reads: CASSRDSIYGYTF. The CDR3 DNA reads TGTGCCAGCAGTAGGGACAGCATCTATGGCTACACCTTC.

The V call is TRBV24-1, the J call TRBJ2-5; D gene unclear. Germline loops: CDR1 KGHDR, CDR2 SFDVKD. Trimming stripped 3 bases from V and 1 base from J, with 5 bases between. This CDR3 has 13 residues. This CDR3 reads CATSDSSQETQYF. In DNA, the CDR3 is TGTGCCACCAGTGATAGTAGCCAAGAGACCCAGTACTTC.

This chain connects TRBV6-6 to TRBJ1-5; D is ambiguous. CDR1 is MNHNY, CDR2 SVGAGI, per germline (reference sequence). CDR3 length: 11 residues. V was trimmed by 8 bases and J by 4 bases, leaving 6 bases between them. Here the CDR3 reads CASGLNQPQHF. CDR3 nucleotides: TGTGCCAGCGGGCTAAATCAGCCCCAGCATTTT.

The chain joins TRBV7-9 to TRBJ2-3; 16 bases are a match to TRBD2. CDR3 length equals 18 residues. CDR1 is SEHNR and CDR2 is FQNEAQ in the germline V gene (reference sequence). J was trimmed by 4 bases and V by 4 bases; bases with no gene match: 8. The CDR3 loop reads CASSSEPGLAGGPDTQYF. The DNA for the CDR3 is TGTGCCAGCAGCTCAGAGCCGGGACTAGCGGGAGGGCCAGATACGCAGTATTTT.

For the CDR3, the DNA is TGTGCCAGCAGCGAACAGGGTTTGGGCACAGATACGCAGTATTTT. This codes for CASSEQGLGTDTQYF. The chain joins TRBV2 to TRBJ2-3; TRBD1 is a possible D gene (6 bases). The V end was cut by 6 bases, the J end by 1 base, with 14 bases between. Germline-derived CDR1 and CDR2 are SNHLY and FYNNEI. This CDR3 comprises 15 residues.

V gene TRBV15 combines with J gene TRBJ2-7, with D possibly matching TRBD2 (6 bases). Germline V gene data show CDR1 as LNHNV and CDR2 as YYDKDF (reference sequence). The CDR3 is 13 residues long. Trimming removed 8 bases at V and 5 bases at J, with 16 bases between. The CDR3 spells CATARERLDEQYF. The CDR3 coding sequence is TGTGCCACCGCCAGGGAAAGACTAGACGAGCAGTACTTC.